A single sample is the source of the 3 T cell receptor beta chains below, sequenced in a study of CD8 T cells in Susac syndrome. cDNA came from roughly 0.53 to 1 ug RNA primed by random hexamers. TCRdb recomputed calls from the immunoSEQ multiplex PCR reads with MiXCR, one row per CDR3 protein. The data hold more than 110,000 distinct CDR3 sequences, with about 93% observed a single time. Sequencing was carried out using CD8+ T cells from PBMCs. The receptors here all came from a human donor in good health.

This chain connects TRBV7-9 to TRBJ2-5; 7 nucleotides align to TRBD1. This CDR3 has 14 amino acids. V shed 5 bases and J 5 bases; nucleotides not matched to a gene: 8. Germline V gives CDR1 SEHNR, CDR2 FQNEAQ (reference sequence). In nucleotides, the CDR3 is TGTGCCAGCAGCCCCGGGACAGTAGGGGAGACCCAGTACTTC. Amino acid sequence: CASSPGTVGETQYF.

This rearrangement joins TRBV7-9 to TRBJ2-5; D is ambiguous. Trimming removed 4 bases at V and 4 bases at J, with 4 bases between. The V gene's germline CDR1 is SEHNR and CDR2 FQNEAQ (reference sequence). The CDR3 loop spans 11 amino acids. The CDR3 sequence: CASSSLETQYF. Here the CDR3 DNA reads TGTGCCAGCAGCTCCTTAGAGACCCAGTACTTC.

V gene TRBV5-4 combines with J gene TRBJ2-7; TRBD1 or TRBD2 may be the D gene (5 bases each). This CDR3 spans 13 amino acids. Germline lookup yields CDR1 SGHNT and CDR2 YYREEE (reference sequence). V was shortened by 4 bases and J by 2 bases, with 10 bases between the two germline ends. DNA for the CDR3: TGTGCCAGCAGCAGGGACCAACCCTACGAGCAGTACTTC. The encoded protein is CASSRDQPYEQYF.